The 20 T cell receptor beta chains below were found in one sample sequenced in a study of blood T cell repertoires in COVID-19 (dated by TCRdb to 2020 to 2021). Library creation used the immunoSEQ multiplex PCR assay. In its TCRdb copy, this immuneACCESS table keeps in-frame sequences only and misses some clones. Where compared with another copy, unresolved V genes explain less than half of these, and the others have no known cause. The sample data list around 36,000 clones, and approximately 83% of these were observed just once. The top ten hold roughly 3.5% of the sample. Sequenced input: peripheral blood. The receptors stem from a man aged 45-65 years with acute or convalescent COVID-19.

This chain uses TRBV27 with TRBJ2-1; the match to TRBD1 covers 9 bases. The J segment lost 5 bases and the V segment lost 6 bases, leaving 8 bases of the junction unmatched. The CDR3 is made up of 15 amino acids. The germline V gene has CDR1 MNHEY and CDR2 SMNVEV (reference sequence). The CDR3 region has the DNA TGTGCCAGCAGCCTTCTCACAGGGGGCAACAATGAGCAGTTCTTC. Amino acids: CASSLLTGGNNEQFF.

CDR3 sequence (DNA): TGTGCCAGCAGTGGGACACTAGCGGGAGAGGGCTACGAGCAGTACTTC. Its protein product is CASSGTLAGEGYEQYF. This chain uses TRBV6-1 with TRBJ2-7; 11 positions agree with TRBD2. In germline, CDR1 is MNHNS, CDR2 SASEGT. V shed 4 bases and J 3 bases; nucleotides not matched to a gene: 8. The CDR3 has 16 amino acids.

V and J are TRBV11-3 and TRBJ2-1; tentative D call: TRBD2 (6 bases). Germline values: CDR1 SGHNT, CDR2 YENEEA. Trimming left V 6 bases short and J 8 bases short, with 17 bases between. The CDR3 runs 14 residues. The CDR3 DNA reads TGTGCCAGCAGTGCGGGACGGTCCTCGGATGAGCAGTTCTTC. Protein: CASSAGRSSDEQFF.

J is TRBJ2-1 and V is TRBV7-3, with TRBD2 as a possible D gene (6 bases). Germline V gene lookup returns CDR1 SGHTA and CDR2 FQGTGA. CDR3 length: 14 residues. V gave up 3 bases and J gave up 6 bases, with 12 bases separating them. CDR3 loop: CASSLSTSRNEQFF. The CDR3 coding sequence is TGTGCCAGCAGCTTGTCGACTAGTCGCAATGAGCAGTTCTTC.

This clone has only a few counts. The chain has TRBV6-5 and TRBJ1-5; 9 nucleotides align to TRBD1. CDR3 size: 15 residues. Looked up from germline, CDR1 is MNHEY and CDR2 is SVGAGI. Trimming took 5 bases from V and 4 from J; bases not matched to a gene: 6. CDR3 loop: CASSKDRGGNQPQHF. CDR3 DNA sequence: TGTGCCAGCAGTAAGGACAGGGGTGGGAATCAGCCCCAGCATTTT.

The V gene is TRBV18, the J gene TRBJ2-2; possibly TRBD1 for D (6 bases). The germline V gene has CDR1 KGHSH and CDR2 LQKENI. This CDR3 is 14 amino acids long. The V gene lost 1 base and the J gene lost 6 bases, with 9 bases spanning the gap. This CDR3 reads CASSPQRGSGELFF. CDR3 sequence (DNA): TGTGCCAGCTCACCACAGAGGGGGTCCGGGGAGCTGTTTTTT. The full variable domain, completed using reference TRBV18 and TRBJ2-2, is NAGVMQNPRHLVRRRGQEARLRCSPMKGHSHVYWYRQLPEEGLKFMVYLQKENIIDESGMPKERFSAEFPKEGPSILRIQQVVRGDSAAYFCASSPQRGSGELFFGEGSRLTVL.

This clone was counted between two and nine times. The J gene is TRBJ1-6, the V gene TRBV7-8, with D possibly matching TRBD1 (5 bases). The germline V gene encodes CDR1 SGHVS and CDR2 FQNEAQ. This CDR3 contains 18 residues. V was shortened by 0 bases and J by 7 bases, with 19 bases between the two germline ends. The CDR3 nucleotides are TGTGCCAGCAGCTTAGCGGGCTACCTCAACGGGGGGAATTCACCCCTCCACTTT. Translation: CASSLAGYLNGGNSPLHF.

This rearrangement joins TRBV27 to TRBJ2-1; TRBD2 matches at 7 bases. This CDR3 region has 15 residues. Trimming removed 5 bases from V and 7 bases from J; junction bases left unmatched: 11. CDR1 and CDR2 (germline): MNHEY, SMNVEV (reference sequence). This chain's CDR3 is CASSPPELRGNEQFF. CDR3 DNA sequence: TGTGCCAGCAGTCCCCCTGAGCTGCGGGGGAATGAGCAGTTCTTC.

The gene calls are TRBV19 and TRBJ2-7; TRBD1 is a possible D gene (6 bases). Germline CDR1 reads LNHDA; CDR2 reads SQIVND (reference sequence). The ends were cut back, 3 bases at V and 6 bases at J, with 9 bases in the middle. The CDR3 is made up of 12 amino acids. The CDR3 reads CASSMPRGEQYF. The CDR3 DNA reads as TGTGCCAGTAGTATGCCCAGGGGCGAGCAGTACTTC. Drawing the rest from reference TRBV19 and TRBJ2-7, the complete variable domain is DGGITQSPKYLFRKEGQNVTLSCEQNLNHDAMYWYRQDPGQGLRLIYYSQIVNDFQKGDIAEGYSVSREKKESFPLTVTSAQKNPTAFYLCASSMPRGEQYFGPGTRLTVT.

The genes are TRBV3-1 (or the pseudogene TRBV3-2) and TRBJ2-3; D is perhaps TRBD2 (5 bases). The CDR3 runs to 12 residues. With 5 bases removed from V and 6 bases from J, the gap between germline ends came to 9 bases. Germline V gene data show CDR1 as LGHDT and CDR2 as YNNKEL (reference sequence). This chain's CDR3 is CASSFTRDTQYF. As DNA, the CDR3 is TGTGCCAGCAGCTTTACTAGGGATACGCAGTATTTT.

V gene TRBV9 combines with J gene TRBJ2-2; 7 bases match TRBD1. Trimming took 1 base from V and 3 from J; bases not matched to a gene: 9. Germline CDR1 SGDLS, CDR2 YYNGEE. The CDR3 has 17 amino acids. Written as DNA, the CDR3 is TGTGCCAGCAGCGTACCGATATCCGGGACAGACACCGGGGAGCTGTTTTTT. Residues: CASSVPISGTDTGELFF.

This chain uses TRBV19 with TRBJ1-5; D gene uncertain. V was shortened by 3 bases and J by 4 bases, with 13 bases between the two germline ends. Germline values: CDR1 LNHDA, CDR2 SQIVND (reference sequence). The CDR3 has 15 amino acids. Here the CDR3 reads CASSMDGLLNQPQHF. The CDR3 nucleotides are TGTGCCAGTAGTATGGACGGACTCCTGAATCAGCCCCAGCATTTT.

V is TRBV27 and J is TRBJ2-7; the D gene is possibly TRBD1 (5 bases). CDR1 and CDR2 (germline): MNHEY, SMNVEV (reference sequence). CDR3 size: 15 residues. V dropped 2 bases and J dropped 3 bases, with 14 bases sitting between them. The CDR3 here is CASSLGARVVYEQYF. The CDR3 DNA is TGTGCCAGCAGTTTAGGGGCCAGGGTGGTCTACGAGCAGTACTTC.

CDR3 sequence: CASSLGDRGIDQPQHF. Here the CDR3 DNA reads TGTGCCAGCAGCTTAGGGGACAGGGGAATAGATCAGCCCCAGCATTTT. This sequence joins TRBV7-2 and TRBJ1-5, with 10 bases fitting TRBD1. This CDR3 region has 16 residues. J gave up 5 bases and V 1 base, and 5 bases lay outside the gene matches. CDR1 is SGHTA and CDR2 is FQGNSA in the germline V gene. Full variable domain (outside the CDR3, taken from reference TRBV7-2 and TRBJ1-5): GAGVSQSPSNKVTEKGKDVELRCDPISGHTALYWYRQSLGQGLEFLIYFQGNSAPDKSGLPSDRFSAERTGGSVSTLTIQRTQQEDSAVYLCASSLGDRGIDQPQHFGDGTRLSIL.

The chain is built from TRBV27 and TRBJ2-1; 14 bases align to TRBD2. CDR3 length: 16 amino acids. Germline loops: CDR1 MNHEY, CDR2 SMNVEV (reference sequence). After removal of 5 bases from V and 4 bases from J, the junction contained 4 bases not matched to a gene. CDR3 sequence reads: CASSIGTSGGYNEQFF. The DNA for the CDR3 is TGTGCCAGCAGTATCGGGACTAGCGGGGGTTACAATGAGCAGTTCTTC.

The CDR3: CASSFRERGTGELFF. In DNA, the CDR3 is TGTGCCAGCAGCTTCCGAGAGCGCGGCACCGGGGAGCTGTTTTTT. V usage is TRBV11-2 and J usage is TRBJ2-2; D call uncertain. The CDR3 loop spans 15 amino acids. Germline V gene sequence: CDR1 SGHAT, CDR2 FQNNGV. Trimming removed 3 bases at V and 4 bases at J, with 12 bases between. Full variable domain (rest looked up from reference TRBV11-2 and TRBJ2-2): EAGVAQSPRYKIIEKRQSVAFWCNPISGHATLYWYQQILGQGPKLLIQFQNNGVVDDSQLPKDRFSAERLKGVDSTLKIQPAKLEDSAVYLCASSFRERGTGELFFGEGSRLTVL.

The chain employs TRBV4-1 and TRBJ2-3, with D perhaps matching TRBD2 (8 bases). Germline V gene sequence: CDR1 MGHRA, CDR2 YSYEKL. V was shortened by 3 bases and J by 4 bases, with 23 bases between the two germline ends. CDR3 length equals 18 residues. CDR3 bases: TGCGCCAGCAGCCATTCCCCAACGGGAGGGGGCCGCGCAGATACGCAGTATTTT. Amino acids: CASSHSPTGGGRADTQYF.

This clone was recorded a few times. CDR3 nucleotides: TGCGCCAGCAGCCTAAGACAGGGCGAGTTGAACACTGAAGCTTTCTTT. This encodes CASSLRQGELNTEAFF. The rearrangement joins TRBV5-1 to TRBJ1-1; TRBD1 matches at 7 bases. The trim removed 4 bases at V and 0 bases at J, leaving 9 bases unmatched. This CDR3 spans 16 amino acids. Germline V gene sequence: CDR1 SGHRS, CDR2 YFSETQ.

V and J are TRBV18 and TRBJ2-7; 8 bases agree with TRBD2. Per the germline V gene, CDR1 is KGHSH and CDR2 is LQKENI. This CDR3 comprises 15 residues. V gave up 6 bases and J gave up 7 bases; unmatched junction bases: 14. CDR3 sequence (DNA): TGTGCCAGCTCGGCACCGTCAGCGGGAGTAGGGGAGCAGTACTTC. It specifies CASSAPSAGVGEQYF. Full variable domain (remainder filled in from reference TRBV18 and TRBJ2-7): NAGVMQNPRHLVRRRGQEARLRCSPMKGHSHVYWYRQLPEEGLKFMVYLQKENIIDESGMPKERFSAEFPKEGPSILRIQQVVRGDSAAYFCASSAPSAGVGEQYFGPGTRLTVT.

The V and J genes are TRBV19 and TRBJ1-1; a weak D match, TRBD1 (6 bases). Looked up from germline, CDR1 is LNHDA and CDR2 is SQIVND (reference sequence). With 0 bases removed from V and 11 bases from J, the gap between germline ends came to 13 bases. The length of the CDR3 is 13 residues. CDR3 sequence: CASSIEAGVMAFF. CDR3 nucleotides: TGTGCCAGTAGTATAGAGGCAGGGGTCATGGCTTTCTTT.